This T cell receptor (beta chain) was sequenced in a study of blood T cell repertoires in COVID-19. Across the study: Both acute and convalescent COVID-19 samples were obtained from the United States, Italy and Spain.

Trimming took off 2 bases at V and 2 bases at J, with 9 bases between the two ends. Germline CDR1 is SGHVS and CDR2 is FQNEAQ. CDR3 length: 14 amino acids. How the authors handled the data: Reference gene primer amplification gave nucleated cell count estimates. Some clones are missing from TCRdb's copy, which holds only in-frame ones; the method was immunoSEQ multiplex PCR. V, J and clone size are taken as reported in that table, and D and trimming were inferred from the DNA itself. This table has more than 45,000 clones, about 88% appearing once. The genes are TRBV7-8 and TRBJ1-1; D is perhaps TRBD1 (5 bases). Sequenced material: peripheral blood. This TCR was sampled from a woman aged 70 to 79 with active COVID-19. Here the CDR3 reads CASSLNQGNTEAFF. CDR3 in DNA: TGTGCCAGCAGCTTAAATCAGGGTAACACTGAAGCTTTCTTT. Complete variable domain (other parts from reference TRBV7-8 and TRBJ1-1): GAGVSQSPRYKVAKRGQDVALRCDPISGHVSLFWYQQALGQGPEFLTYFQNEAQLDKSGLPSDRFFAERPEGSVSTLKIQRTQQEDSAVYLCASSLNQGNTEAFFGQGTRLTVV.